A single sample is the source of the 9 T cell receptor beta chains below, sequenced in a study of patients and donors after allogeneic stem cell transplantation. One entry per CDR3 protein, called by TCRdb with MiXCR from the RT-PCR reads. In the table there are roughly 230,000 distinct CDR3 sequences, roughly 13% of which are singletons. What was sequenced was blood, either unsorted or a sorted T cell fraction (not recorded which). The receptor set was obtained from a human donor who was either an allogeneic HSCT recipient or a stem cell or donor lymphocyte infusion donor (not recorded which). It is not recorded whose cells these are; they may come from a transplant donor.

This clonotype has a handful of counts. The CDR3 nucleotides are TGCAGTGCTTCCGGGACAGCCCGTGTTGACTACACCTTC. The encoded protein is CSASGTARVDYTF. The chain has TRBV20-1 and TRBJ1-2; 7 bases are a match to TRBD1. Germline loops: CDR1 DFQATT, CDR2 SNEGSKA (reference sequence). Losses at the gene ends were 5 bases for V and 10 bases for J; bases not matched to a gene: 13. The CDR3 consists of 13 residues.

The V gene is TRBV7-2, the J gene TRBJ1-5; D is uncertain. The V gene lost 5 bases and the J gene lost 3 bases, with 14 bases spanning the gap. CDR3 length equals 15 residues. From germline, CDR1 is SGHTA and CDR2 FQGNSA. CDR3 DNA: TGTGCCAGCAGCCCCGTTTCAGGAGTCAATCAGCCCCAGCATTTT. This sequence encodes CASSPVSGVNQPQHF.

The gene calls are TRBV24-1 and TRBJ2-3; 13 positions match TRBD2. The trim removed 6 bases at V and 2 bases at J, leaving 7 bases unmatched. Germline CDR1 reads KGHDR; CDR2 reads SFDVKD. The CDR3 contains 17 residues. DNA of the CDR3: TGTGCCACCAGTCGGGGACTAGCGGGATCATACACAGATACGCAGTATTTT. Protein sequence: CATSRGLAGSYTDTQYF.

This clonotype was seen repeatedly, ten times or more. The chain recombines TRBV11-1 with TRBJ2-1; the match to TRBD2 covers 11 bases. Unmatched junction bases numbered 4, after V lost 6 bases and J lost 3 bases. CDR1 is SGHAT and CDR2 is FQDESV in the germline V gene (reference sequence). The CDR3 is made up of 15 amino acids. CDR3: CASSLLAGGYNEQFF. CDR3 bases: TGTGCCAGCAGTCTCCTAGCGGGGGGCTACAATGAGCAGTTCTTC.

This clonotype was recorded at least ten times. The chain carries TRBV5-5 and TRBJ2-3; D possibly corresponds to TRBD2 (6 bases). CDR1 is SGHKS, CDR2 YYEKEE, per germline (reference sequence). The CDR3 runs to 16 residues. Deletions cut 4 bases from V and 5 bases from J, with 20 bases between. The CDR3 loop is CASSPRGGPRQDTQYF. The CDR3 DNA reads TGTGCCAGCAGCCCGCGGGGCGGCCCCCGACAAGATACGCAGTATTTT.

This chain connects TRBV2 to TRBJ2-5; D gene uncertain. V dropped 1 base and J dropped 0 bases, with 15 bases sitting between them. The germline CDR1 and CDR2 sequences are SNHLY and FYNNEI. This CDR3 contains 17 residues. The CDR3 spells CASSEVGSRRNQETQYF. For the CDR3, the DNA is TGTGCCAGCAGTGAAGTGGGTAGCCGAAGGAACCAAGAGACCCAGTACTTC.

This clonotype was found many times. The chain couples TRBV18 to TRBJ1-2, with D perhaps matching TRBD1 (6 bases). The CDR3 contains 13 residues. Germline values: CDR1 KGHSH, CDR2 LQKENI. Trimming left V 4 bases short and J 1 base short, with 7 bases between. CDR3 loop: CASSQGHNYGYTF. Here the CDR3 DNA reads TGTGCCAGCTCACAGGGACATAACTATGGCTACACCTTC.

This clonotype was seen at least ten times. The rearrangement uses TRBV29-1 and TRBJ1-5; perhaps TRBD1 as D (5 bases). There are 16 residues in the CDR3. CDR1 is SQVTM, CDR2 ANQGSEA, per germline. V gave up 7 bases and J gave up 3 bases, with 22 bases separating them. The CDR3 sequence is CSAVMGTSGFNQPQHF. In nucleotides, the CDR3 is TGCAGCGCTGTCATGGGGACTTCAGGATTCAATCAGCCCCAGCATTTT.

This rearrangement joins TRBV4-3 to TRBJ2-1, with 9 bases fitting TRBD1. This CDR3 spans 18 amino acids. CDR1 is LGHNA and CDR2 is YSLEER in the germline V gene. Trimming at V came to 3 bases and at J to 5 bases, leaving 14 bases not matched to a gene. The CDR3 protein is CASSHLLTGQGTNNEQFF. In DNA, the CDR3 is TGCGCCAGCAGCCACCTTTTGACGGGACAGGGCACCAACAATGAGCAGTTCTTC.